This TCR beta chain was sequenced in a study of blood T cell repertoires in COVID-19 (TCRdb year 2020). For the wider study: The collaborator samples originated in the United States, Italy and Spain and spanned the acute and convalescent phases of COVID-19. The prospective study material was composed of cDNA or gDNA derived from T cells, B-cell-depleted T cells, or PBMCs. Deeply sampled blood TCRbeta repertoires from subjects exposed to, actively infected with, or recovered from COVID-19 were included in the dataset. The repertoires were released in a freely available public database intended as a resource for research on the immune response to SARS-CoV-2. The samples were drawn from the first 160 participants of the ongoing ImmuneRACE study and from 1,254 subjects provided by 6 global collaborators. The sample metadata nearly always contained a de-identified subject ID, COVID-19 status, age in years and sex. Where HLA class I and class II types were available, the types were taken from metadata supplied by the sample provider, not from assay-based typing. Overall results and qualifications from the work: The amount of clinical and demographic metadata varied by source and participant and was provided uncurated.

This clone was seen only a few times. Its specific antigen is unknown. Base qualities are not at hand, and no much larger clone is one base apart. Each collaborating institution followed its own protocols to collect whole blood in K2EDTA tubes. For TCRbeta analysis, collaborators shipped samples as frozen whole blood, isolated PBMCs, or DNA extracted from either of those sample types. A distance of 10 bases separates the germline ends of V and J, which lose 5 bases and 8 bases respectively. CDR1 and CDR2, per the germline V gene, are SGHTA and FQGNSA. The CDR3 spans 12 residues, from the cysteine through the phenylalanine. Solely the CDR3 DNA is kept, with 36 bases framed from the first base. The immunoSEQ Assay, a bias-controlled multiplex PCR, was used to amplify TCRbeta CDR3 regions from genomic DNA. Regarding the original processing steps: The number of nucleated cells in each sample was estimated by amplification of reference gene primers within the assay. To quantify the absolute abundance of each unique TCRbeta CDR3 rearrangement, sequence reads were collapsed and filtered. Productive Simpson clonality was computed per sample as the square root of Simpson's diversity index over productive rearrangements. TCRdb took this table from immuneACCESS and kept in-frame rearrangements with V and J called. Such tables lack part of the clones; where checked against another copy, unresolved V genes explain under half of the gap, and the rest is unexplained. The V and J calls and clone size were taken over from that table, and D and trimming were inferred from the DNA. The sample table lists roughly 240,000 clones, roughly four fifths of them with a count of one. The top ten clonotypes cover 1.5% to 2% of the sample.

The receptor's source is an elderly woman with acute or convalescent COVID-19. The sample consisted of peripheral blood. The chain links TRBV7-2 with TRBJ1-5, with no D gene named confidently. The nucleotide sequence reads TGTGCCAGCAGCCCTTTCGACAAGCCCCAGCATTTT. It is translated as CASSPFDKPQHF.